Included here is one TCR beta chain sequence, with context. The data are from a study of blood T cell repertoires in COVID-19. Overall study: T cells, B-cell-depleted T cells, or PBMCs supplied cDNA or gDNA.

Which cohort a participant joined came from the clinical history participants gave. The CDR3 runs to 13 residues. V lost 7 bases and J lost 3, with 13 bases in between. As handled by the study authors: Researchers report that nucleated cell counts were estimated from reference gene primer amplification. Only in-frame clones appear in the TCRdb table, and some are missing; sequencing was by immunoSEQ multiplex PCR. For V, J and clone size, that table is used; D and trimming come from the DNA. The profile covers some 350,000 clones, with around 91% appearing a single time and 0.95% to 1.1% taken by the ten largest.

The TCR was taken from a man younger than 35 who had recovered from COVID-19. Sequencing input: PBMCs or T cells enriched from blood (not recorded which). The rearrangement links TRBV12-3 or TRBV12-4 to TRBJ2-7, with D possibly matching TRBD2 (5 bases). The DNA of the CDR3 is TGTGCCAGCACGGTTTCGGGGATCTACGAGCAGTACTTC. Its protein is CASTVSGIYEQYF.